Sequencing of this T cell receptor beta chain was carried out in a study of early T cells in non-severe SARS-CoV-2 infection. CDR1 is SNHLY, CDR2 FYNNEI, per germline. V lost 0 bases and J lost 11, with 13 bases in between. This CDR3 region has 13 residues. This clonotype was recorded a few times. One entry per CDR3 protein results from TCRdb running MiXCR on the 5' RACE reads. The table has 45,000 to 70,000 distinct CDR3 sequences, roughly 10% seen once. The clonotype comes from an adult who was a healthcare worker with PCR-confirmed SARS-CoV-2 infection or an uninfected control (not recorded which). This chain uses TRBV2 with TRBJ1-1; the D gene is possibly TRBD1 (6 bases). The sample taken for sequencing was whole blood. CDR3 DNA sequence: TGTGCCAGCAGTGAAGCAGGGGGGGGTTTCGCTTTCTTT. Translating gives CASSEAGGGFAFF.